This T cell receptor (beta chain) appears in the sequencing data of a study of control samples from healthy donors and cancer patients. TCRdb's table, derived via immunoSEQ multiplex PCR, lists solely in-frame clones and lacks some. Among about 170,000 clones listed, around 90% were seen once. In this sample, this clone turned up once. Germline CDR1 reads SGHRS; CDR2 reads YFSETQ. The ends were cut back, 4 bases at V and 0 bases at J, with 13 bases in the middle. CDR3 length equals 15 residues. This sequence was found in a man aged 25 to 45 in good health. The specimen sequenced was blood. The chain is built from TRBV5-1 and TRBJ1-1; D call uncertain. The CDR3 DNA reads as TGCGCCAGCAGCCCCCGGACGGGAATGAACACTGAAGCTTTCTTT. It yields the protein CASSPRTGMNTEAFF.